Listed below are T cell receptor beta chains from one sample, sequenced in a study of immune cell composition in non-small cell lung cancer. TCRdb's table, derived via immunoSEQ multiplex PCR, lists solely in-frame clones and lacks some. The sample lists about 11,000 clones; roughly 60% were seen once. Sequencing used lung tumor tissue. Receptor source: a human donor with non-small cell lung cancer. Each CDR3 is given with its conserved first and last residue. Fields, in order: V gene, CDR3 protein.

v_gene: TRBV7-2; CDR3aa: CASSPDRNYGYTF
v_gene: TRBV19; CDR3aa: CASSIGSSSGNTIYF
v_gene: TRBV5-4; CDR3aa: CASRLYLAPYTDTQYF
v_gene: TRBV9; CDR3aa: CASSPRQTIYGFTDTQYF
v_gene: TRBV15; CDR3aa: CATSRGQGVRTQYF
v_gene: TRBV28; CDR3aa: CASAGAAYTDTQYF
v_gene: TRBV19; CDR3aa: CASIGQGGSGNQPQHF
v_gene: TRBV28; CDR3aa: CATNGRGKVGELFF
v_gene: TRBV19; CDR3aa: CASSLGQGTRAGYTF
v_gene: TRBV29-1; CDR3aa: CSVWVTIDTQYF
v_gene: TRBV6-5; CDR3aa: CASKGDRAGGYTF
v_gene: TRBV6-5; CDR3aa: CASSFGWTGRITEAFF
v_gene: TRBV7-2; CDR3aa: CASSLARTSGSTDTQYF
v_gene: TRBV6-1; CDR3aa: CASSQSSGGLGEQYF
v_gene: TRBV27; CDR3aa: CASSQREGETQYF
v_gene: TRBV7-9; CDR3aa: CASTDGGGNQPQHF
v_gene: TRBV5-4; CDR3aa: CASSSRGTYEQYF
v_gene: TRBV9; CDR3aa: CASSLLAGEKYF
v_gene: TRBV7-2; CDR3aa: CASSLGLAGGYTDTQYF
v_gene: TRBV7-9; CDR3aa: CASSVSQGAGYGYTF
v_gene: TRBV15; CDR3aa: CATSRDRGTNQETQYF
v_gene: TRBV4-2; CDR3aa: CASSQDYGTGYEQYF
v_gene: TRBV5-4; CDR3aa: CASSLTSGSFRGYEQYF
v_gene: TRBV6-1; CDR3aa: CASRIGTSGMGEQYF
v_gene: TRBV5-4; CDR3aa: CASSPPPGSNTGELFF
v_gene: TRBV29-1; CDR3aa: CSVDGDRGADTQYF
v_gene: TRBV6-1; CDR3aa: CASTRRTGENEQYF
v_gene: TRBV29-1; CDR3aa: CSVGEGDQELFF
v_gene: TRBV29-1; CDR3aa: CSVEPGQGTYEQYF
v_gene: TRBV5-6; CDR3aa: CASSFLIKLFF
v_gene: TRBV9; CDR3aa: CASSVGPSGFTFF